This T cell receptor beta chain was identified in a study of T cells in Graves' hyperthyroidism and ophthalmopathy. Study-wide results and limits: Most clonotypes that expanded in the thyroid above 0.001 also showed up in blood. In validation, the model predicted ophthalmopathy. These predictions came a median approximately 5.9 months before onset.

Authors of the study amplified TCR beta CDR3 regions from RNA transcripts. TCR CDR3 underwent first-round RT-PCR with the HTBI primer set. MiXCR, run by TCRdb on the multiplex PCR reads, gives a single entry per CDR3 protein. Of about 270,000 distinct CDR3 sequences detected, 20% to 25% appear once; the ten largest clones hold approximately 30%. The table lists this clonotype with many counts. The antigen remains unidentified. V was clipped by 6 bases and J by 0 bases, with 6 bases between them. Germline lookup yields CDR1 SNHLY and CDR2 FYNNEI. The CDR3 contains 12 residues. This clonotype originated in a man aged 40-50 years with Graves' hyperthyroidism that later progressed to Graves' ophthalmopathy. The sequenced sample was blood. The V gene is TRBV2, the J gene TRBJ2-7; D remains ambiguous. CDR3 sequence: CASRASSYEQYF. CDR3 DNA sequence: TGTGCCAGCAGAGCGAGCTCCTACGAGCAGTACTTC.